This T cell receptor beta chain came from a study of molecular identifiers for immune sequencing clone quantification. Losses at the gene ends were 1 base for V and 4 bases for J; bases not matched to a gene: 5. The CDR3 extends over 16 amino acids. Germline V gives CDR1 SGHDN, CDR2 FVKESK. TCRdb passed the PCR reads through MiXCR, listing each CDR3 protein once. This sample has more than 70,000 distinct CDR3 sequences, with about 21% found just once. The gene calls are TRBV14 and TRBJ2-7, with TRBD2 identical over 12 bases. Sample: naive CD8+ T cells from blood, with Jurkat cell RNA spiked in. The sample's subset: FACS-sorted CD8+CD4-CCR7+CD45RA+ naive T cells. This receptor was obtained from a human donor in good health. Some libraries in this study had Jurkat cell RNA spiked in. The CDR3 loop is CASSQGNLAGGYEQYF. CDR3 DNA sequence: TGTGCCAGCAGCCAAGGAAACCTAGCGGGAGGGTACGAGCAGTACTTC.